One and the same sample provided the 28 T cell receptor beta chains below, sequenced in a study of T cell responses to AZD1222 COVID-19 vaccine. The method was immunoSEQ multiplex PCR; TCRdb's version includes in-frame clones alone and lacks a portion of them. Counted here are approximately 110,000 clones, about 90% occurring once; the ten biggest clones make up 7.9%. Sequences were derived from peripheral blood, sampled 28 days after the second AZD1222 dose. Receptor source: an adult who received the AZD1222 COVID-19 vaccine.

V is TRBV28 and J is TRBJ1-2; D is unclear. V lost 5 bases, J lost 5 bases, and 12 bases lay in between. In germline, CDR1 is MDHEN, CDR2 SYDVKM. The CDR3 is 13 amino acids. The CDR3: CASSAGPGYGYTF. CDR3 DNA: TGTGCCAGCAGTGCGGGTCCGGGGTATGGCTACACCTTC.

This clone occurred once. The chain links TRBV3-1 (or the pseudogene TRBV3-2) to TRBJ2-7, with D maybe TRBD2 (6 bases). This CDR3 is 14 amino acids long. Trimming took 1 base from V and 6 from J, leaving 13 bases between them. Germline V lookup: CDR1 LGHDT, CDR2 YNNKEL (reference sequence). CDR3 amino acids: CASSQGAGGGEQYF. The CDR3 DNA follows: TGTGCCAGCAGCCAAGGAGCCGGGGGTGGCGAGCAGTACTTC.

The V call is TRBV19, the J call TRBJ1-6, with TRBD1 identical over 8 bases. The CDR3 length is 17 residues. Germline V lookup: CDR1 LNHDA, CDR2 SQIVND (reference sequence). V dropped 3 bases and J dropped 6; count of bases not matched to a gene: 10. The CDR3 protein is CASSIFIGQGVNSPLHF. The DNA for the CDR3 is TGTGCCAGTAGTATTTTTATAGGACAGGGCGTTAATTCACCCCTCCACTTT.

This chain joins TRBV28 and TRBJ2-2; D is uncertain. The length of the CDR3 is 17 residues. Trimming stripped 0 bases from V and 2 bases from J, with 13 bases between. Looked up from germline, CDR1 is MDHEN and CDR2 is SYDVKM. CDR3 region: CASSLWDLGSNTGELFF. In DNA, the CDR3 is TGTGCCAGCAGTTTATGGGATCTAGGCTCCAACACCGGGGAGCTGTTTTTT.

The chain has TRBV7-9 and TRBJ1-2; TRBD1 might be the D (5 bases). This CDR3 region has 14 residues. Germline-derived CDR1 and CDR2 are SEHNR and FQNEAQ (reference sequence). Trimming left V 1 base short and J 8 bases short, with 14 bases between. For the CDR3, the DNA is TGTGCCAGCAGCTTAGGCAGGGAGTCCGGCGGCTACACCTTC. This gives the protein CASSLGRESGGYTF.

The CDR3, as DNA: TGTGCCAGCAGCCAGTCTAGGGGACAGACGATGACCGGGGAGCTGTTTTTT. Its protein product is CASSQSRGQTMTGELFF. The chain recombines TRBV7-9 with TRBJ2-2, with 7 positions matching TRBD1. The CDR3 extends over 17 amino acids. The germline V gene encodes CDR1 SEHNR and CDR2 FQNEAQ (reference sequence). V lost 5 bases, J lost 5 bases, and 14 bases stayed unmatched. Looking up the rest from reference TRBV7-9 and TRBJ2-2 gives the full variable domain: DTGVSQNPRHKITKRGQNVTFRCDPISEHNRLYWYRQTLGQGPEFLTYFQNEAQLEKSRLLSDRFSAERPKGSFSTLEIQRTEQGDSAMYLCASSQSRGQTMTGELFFGEGSRLTVL.

CDR3 residues: CASSLVSWGATAGELFF. Here the CDR3 DNA reads TGTGCCAGCAGCTTAGTTTCGTGGGGCGCGACTGCCGGGGAGCTGTTTTTT. V is TRBV7-9 and J is TRBJ2-2, with D possibly TRBD1 on 5 matching bases. The CDR3 contains 17 residues. The germline V gene has CDR1 SEHNR and CDR2 FQNEAQ (reference sequence). V dropped 1 base and J dropped 6 bases, with 18 bases sitting between them.

The chain has TRBV2 and TRBJ2-5, with TRBD1 matching over 7 bases. J gave up 0 bases and V 7 bases, and 5 bases lay outside the gene matches. The CDR3 spans 14 residues. Germline CDR1 SNHLY, CDR2 FYNNEI. The CDR3 nucleotides are TGTGCCAGCACTTTACAGGGGTACCAAGAGACCCAGTACTTC. This codes for CASTLQGYQETQYF.

This chain uses TRBV20-1 with TRBJ2-5; D gene uncertain. The CDR3 runs to 11 residues. The germline V gene has CDR1 DFQATT and CDR2 SNEGSKA (reference sequence). The germline V and J ends were trimmed by 3 bases and 2 bases, with 4 bases remaining between them. In DNA form, the CDR3 reads TGCAGTGCTAGGGGGCAAGAGACCCAGTACTTC. Amino acid sequence: CSARGQETQYF.

The chain uses TRBV3-1 (or the pseudogene TRBV3-2) and TRBJ1-1; D not resolved. V gave up 5 bases and J gave up 2 bases, with 6 bases separating them. The V gene's germline CDR1 is LGHDT and CDR2 YNNKEL (reference sequence). The CDR3 totals 12 residues. DNA for the CDR3: TGTGCCAGCAGCAAGGACAACACTGAAGCTTTCTTT. Translation gives CASSKDNTEAFF.

The rearrangement joins TRBV21-1 to TRBJ1-1. TRBV21-1 is flagged as a pseudogene. The CDR3 is 14 residues long. This chain's CDR3 is CASEGDHMNTEAFF. CDR3 nucleotides: TGTGCCAGCGAAGGAGATCACATGAACACTGAAGCTTTCTTT.

J is TRBJ2-5 and V is TRBV6-5; no clear D. V lost 0 bases and J lost 1, with 6 bases in between. The CDR3 has 14 amino acids. Germline V gene lookup returns CDR1 MNHEY and CDR2 SVGAGI. The CDR3 protein is CASSYSTAQETQYF. The CDR3 DNA reads as TGTGCCAGCAGTTACTCGACTGCCCAAGAGACCCAGTACTTC.

This clone was counted a single time. As DNA, the CDR3 is TGTGCCAGCAGCTCAGGGGGTAGAGCCAAAAACATTCAGTACTTC. It translates to CASSSGGRAKNIQYF. The genes are TRBV7-9 and TRBJ2-4, with 7 bases aligning to TRBD1. The J segment lost 0 bases and the V segment lost 4 bases, leaving 3 bases of the junction unmatched. Germline V gives CDR1 SEHNR, CDR2 FQNEAQ (reference sequence). This CDR3 is built from 15 residues.

The J gene is TRBJ1-1, the V gene TRBV6-1, with D tentatively TRBD1 (5 bases). The V gene's germline CDR1 is MNHNS and CDR2 SASEGT. The CDR3 loop spans 13 amino acids. V shed 2 bases and J shed 11 bases, with 15 bases lying between them. The CDR3 region has the DNA TGTGCCAGCAGTGAAAACCAGGGAGACAAGGCTTTCTTT. Translating gives CASSENQGDKAFF.

The chain links TRBV5-1 to TRBJ2-7; weak D call: TRBD1 (7 bases). The CDR3 totals 15 residues. Trimming pared 3 bases from V and 2 bases from J, leaving 15 bases between. CDR1 is SGHRS and CDR2 is YFSETQ in the germline V gene. The CDR3 region is CASSSGGGGAYEQYF. The DNA of the CDR3 is TGCGCCAGCAGCTCAGGGGGAGGAGGTGCCTACGAGCAGTACTTC.

The chain combines TRBV28 with TRBJ1-3; D unclear. Between the trimmed V and J ends, which lost 5 bases and 0 bases, there was a span of 17 bases. There are 17 residues in the CDR3. Looked up from germline, CDR1 is MDHEN and CDR2 is SYDVKM. In DNA form, the CDR3 reads TGTGCCAGCAGTCCGCAGTCGGGGATCCACTCTGGAAACACCATATATTTT. As protein: CASSPQSGIHSGNTIYF.

J is TRBJ2-3 and V is TRBV9; TRBD2 is a possible D gene (6 bases). Looked up from germline, CDR1 is SGDLS and CDR2 is YYNGEE. The CDR3 contains 16 residues. Trimming stripped 2 bases from V and 0 bases from J, with 13 bases between. CDR3 coding DNA: TGTGCCAGCAGCGTGCAGACTAGTCGGAGCACAGATACGCAGTATTTT. Encoded protein: CASSVQTSRSTDTQYF.

This clone is a singleton in its sample. CDR3 bases: TGTGCCAGCAGCCCCGGGCAGCAAGAGACCCAGTACTTC. Translating it yields CASSPGQQETQYF. The chain carries TRBV5-6 and TRBJ2-5; D unresolved. The V end was cut by 4 bases, the J end by 2 bases, with 9 bases between. The CDR3 extends over 13 amino acids. Germline-derived CDR1 and CDR2 are SGHDT and YYEEEE.

The chain joins TRBV28 to TRBJ1-1; D remains unclear. Trimming stripped 2 bases from V and 5 bases from J, with 3 bases between. Germline V gene sequence: CDR1 MDHEN, CDR2 SYDVKM. This CDR3 contains 11 residues. The CDR3 loop reads CASSLATEAFF. CDR3 bases: TGTGCCAGCAGTTTAGCGACTGAAGCTTTCTTT.

V gene TRBV19 combines with J gene TRBJ2-1; 9 bases map to TRBD1. J was trimmed by 8 bases and V by 3 bases; bases with no gene match: 11. The germline V gene encodes CDR1 LNHDA and CDR2 SQIVND (reference sequence). The CDR3 extends over 16 amino acids. The CDR3 DNA reads as TGTGCCAGTAGTATTCCCGCCGGGACAGGGCAAGATGAGCAGTTCTTC. Its translation: CASSIPAGTGQDEQFF.

This clone was detected once. The V call is TRBV6-1, the J call TRBJ2-7; D gene unclear. CDR3 length: 14 residues. The germline gives CDR1 MNHNS, CDR2 SASEGT. Deletions cut 0 bases from V and 1 base from J, with 7 bases between. In nucleotides, the CDR3 is TGTGCCAGCAGTGAAGCGGCAAAATCCTACGAGCAGTACTTC. Amino acid sequence: CASSEAAKSYEQYF.

The V gene is TRBV28, the J gene TRBJ2-1; 12 bases fit TRBD2. CDR1 is MDHEN, CDR2 SYDVKM, per germline. Germline trimming cut 6 bases from V and 8 bases from J; bases unmatched to any gene: 5. This CDR3 spans 14 amino acids. Here the CDR3 reads CASRKGTSGHEQFF. CDR3 DNA: TGTGCCAGCAGAAAGGGGACTAGCGGGCATGAGCAGTTCTTC. Using reference TRBV28 and TRBJ2-1 for the parts outside the CDR3, the full variable domain is DVKVTQSSRYLVKRTGEKVFLECVQDMDHENMFWYRQDPGLGLRLIYFSYDVKMKEKGDIPEGYSVSREKKERFSLILESASTNQTSMYLCASRKGTSGHEQFFGPGTRLTVL.

This rearrangement joins TRBV27 to TRBJ1-5, with unresolved D. The CDR3 consists of 14 residues. CDR1 and CDR2 (germline): MNHEY, SMNVEV (reference sequence). V lost 5 bases and J lost 9, with 17 bases in between. CDR3 amino acids: CASSLYRAEGPQHF. The CDR3 nucleotides read TGTGCCAGCAGTCTTTATAGGGCCGAGGGGCCCCAGCATTTT.

The CDR3 loop is CASSARGQGDYEQYF. The DNA for the CDR3 is TGTGCCAGTAGTGCGAGGGGGCAGGGGGACTACGAGCAGTACTTC. This chain links TRBV19 with TRBJ2-7; 7 bases agree with TRBD1. The CDR3 is made up of 15 amino acids. Losses at the gene ends were 5 bases for V and 3 bases for J; bases not matched to a gene: 10. Germline values: CDR1 LNHDA, CDR2 SQIVND (reference sequence).

The J gene is TRBJ1-4, the V gene TRBV7-2; 7 positions agree with TRBD1. The CDR3 loop spans 16 amino acids. V shed 2 bases, J shed 3 bases, and the junction held 6 bases outside the gene matches. CDR1 is SGHTA and CDR2 is FQGNSA in the germline V gene. The CDR3 DNA reads TGTGCCAGCAGCTTAACCAAGGGGGCTTCTAATGAAAAACTGTTTTTT. Protein sequence: CASSLTKGASNEKLFF.

The chain employs TRBV9 and TRBJ2-7; 7 bases align to TRBD2. Germline V lookup: CDR1 SGDLS, CDR2 YYNGEE. CDR3 size: 15 residues. Trimming took 4 bases from V and 1 from J; bases not matched to a gene: 8. CDR3 bases: TGTGCCAGCAGCATCACTAGCGTAATGTCCTACGAGCAGTACTTC. Translation gives CASSITSVMSYEQYF.

The chain carries TRBV3-1 (or the pseudogene TRBV3-2) and TRBJ2-7; D not certain. Germline values: CDR1 LGHDT, CDR2 YNNKEL (reference sequence). Trimming stripped 1 base from V and 0 bases from J, with 1 base between. This CDR3 comprises 12 residues. This CDR3 reads CASSQVSYEQYF. DNA for the CDR3: TGTGCCAGCAGCCAAGTCTCCTACGAGCAGTACTTC.

Only one count was recorded for this clone. Other DNA sequences of this sample code for an identical CDR3. This chain links TRBV12-3 or TRBV12-4 with TRBJ2-7; 7 bases map to TRBD2. V gave up 3 bases and J gave up 2 bases; unmatched junction bases: 1. This CDR3 has 13 residues. Here the CDR3 DNA reads TGTGCCAGCAGTTTCGGGGGGACCTACGAGCAGTACTTC. Amino acid sequence: CASSFGGTYEQYF.